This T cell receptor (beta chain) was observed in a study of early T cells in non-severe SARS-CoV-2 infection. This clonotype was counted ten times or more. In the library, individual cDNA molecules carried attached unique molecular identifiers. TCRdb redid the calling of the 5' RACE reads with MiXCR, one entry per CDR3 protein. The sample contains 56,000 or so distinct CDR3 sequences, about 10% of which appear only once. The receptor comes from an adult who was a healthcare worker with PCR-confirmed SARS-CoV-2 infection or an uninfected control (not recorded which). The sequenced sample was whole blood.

CDR3 coding DNA: TGTGCCAGCAGCTCCCAGGGCGCAAGTGAGCAGTTCTTC. It encodes CASSSQGASEQFF. The J gene is TRBJ2-1, the V gene TRBV7-2, with a possible D match to TRBD1 (5 bases). This CDR3 is 13 amino acids long. Germline CDR1 is SGHTA and CDR2 is FQGNSA. V was cut by 4 bases and J by 9 bases, with 13 bases left in between.